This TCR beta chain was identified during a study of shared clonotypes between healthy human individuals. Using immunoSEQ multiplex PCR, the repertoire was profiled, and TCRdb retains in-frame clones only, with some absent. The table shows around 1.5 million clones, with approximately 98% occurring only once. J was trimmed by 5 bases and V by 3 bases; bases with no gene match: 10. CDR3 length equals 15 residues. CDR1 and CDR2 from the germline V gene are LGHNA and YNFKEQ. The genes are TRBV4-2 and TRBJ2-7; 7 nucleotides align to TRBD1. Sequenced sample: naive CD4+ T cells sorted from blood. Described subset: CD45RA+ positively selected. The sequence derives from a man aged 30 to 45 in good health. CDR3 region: CASSQDELQGNEQYF. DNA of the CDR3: TGTGCCAGCAGCCAGGACGAATTACAGGGGAACGAGCAGTACTTC.